The T cell receptor beta chain under discussion was sequenced for a study of cytomegalovirus exposure and HLA in healthy donors. Study-level findings and limits: In vitro data verified a few CMV-associated chains as specific for CMV antigens.

As for this clone: Its antigen remains unknown.

Germline loops: CDR1 LNHDA, CDR2 SQIVND (reference sequence). The V gene lost 5 bases and the J gene lost 1 base, with 11 bases spanning the gap. The CDR3 runs to 14 residues. With 60 Vbeta and 13 Jbeta primers, the PCR was carried out. Using immunoSEQ multiplex PCR, the repertoire was profiled, and TCRdb retains in-frame clones only, with some absent. Among 100,000 to 150,000 clones listed, roughly 72% were seen once. The sequence was collected from a man aged 35 to 55 in good health and CMV-seropositive. Sequencing used PBMCs. The chain joins TRBV19 to TRBJ2-5; D may be TRBD1 (5 bases). In DNA form, the CDR3 reads TGTGCCAGTAGTTCAGCGACAGTCCAAGAGACCCAGTACTTC. Protein: CASSSATVQETQYF.